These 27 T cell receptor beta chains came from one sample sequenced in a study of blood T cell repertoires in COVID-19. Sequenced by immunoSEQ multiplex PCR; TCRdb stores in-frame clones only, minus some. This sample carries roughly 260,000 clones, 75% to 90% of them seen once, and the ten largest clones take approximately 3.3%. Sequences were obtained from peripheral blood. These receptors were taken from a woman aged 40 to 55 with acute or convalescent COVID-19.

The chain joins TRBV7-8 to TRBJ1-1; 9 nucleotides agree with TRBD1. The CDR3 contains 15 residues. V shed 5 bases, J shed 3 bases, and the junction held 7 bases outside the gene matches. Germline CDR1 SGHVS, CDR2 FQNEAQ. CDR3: CASSVTGGWDTEAFF. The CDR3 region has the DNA TGTGCCAGCAGCGTAACAGGGGGCTGGGACACTGAAGCTTTCTTT.

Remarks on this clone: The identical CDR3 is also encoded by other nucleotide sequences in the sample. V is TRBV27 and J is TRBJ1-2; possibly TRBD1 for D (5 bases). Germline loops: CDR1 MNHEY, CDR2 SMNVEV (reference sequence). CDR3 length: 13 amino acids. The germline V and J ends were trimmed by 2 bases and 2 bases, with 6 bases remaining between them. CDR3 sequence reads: CASSLRGNYGYTF. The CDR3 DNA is TGTGCCAGCAGTTTAAGGGGAAACTATGGCTACACCTTC.

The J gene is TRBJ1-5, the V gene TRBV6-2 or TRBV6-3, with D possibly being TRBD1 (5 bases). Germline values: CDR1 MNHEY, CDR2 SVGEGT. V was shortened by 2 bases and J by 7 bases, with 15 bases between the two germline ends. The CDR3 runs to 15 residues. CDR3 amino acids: CASSYPSGGGQPQHF. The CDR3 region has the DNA TGTGCCAGCAGTTACCCGAGTGGGGGGGGACAGCCCCAGCATTTT.

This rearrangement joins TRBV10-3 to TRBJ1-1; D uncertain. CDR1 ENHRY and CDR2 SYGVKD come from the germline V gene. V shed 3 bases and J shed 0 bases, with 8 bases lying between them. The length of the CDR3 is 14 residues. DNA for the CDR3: TGTGCCATCAGTGACCCGGGGATGAACACTGAAGCTTTCTTT. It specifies CAISDPGMNTEAFF.

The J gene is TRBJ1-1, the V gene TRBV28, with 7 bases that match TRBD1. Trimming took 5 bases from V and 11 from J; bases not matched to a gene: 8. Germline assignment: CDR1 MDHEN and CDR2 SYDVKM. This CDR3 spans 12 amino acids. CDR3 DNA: TGTGCCAGCAGTCCTACAGGGGTAGGGGCTTTCTTT. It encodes CASSPTGVGAFF.

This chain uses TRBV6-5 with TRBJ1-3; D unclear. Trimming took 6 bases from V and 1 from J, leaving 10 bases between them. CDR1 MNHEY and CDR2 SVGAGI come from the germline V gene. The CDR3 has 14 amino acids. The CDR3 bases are TGTGCCAGCAGGGACTCCTCGTCTGGAAACACCATATATTTT. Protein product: CASRDSSSGNTIYF.

CDR3 bases: TGTGCCAGCTCACCGGTCGTTTACTCCTATGGCTACACCTTC. Protein sequence: CASSPVVYSYGYTF. V and J are TRBV18 and TRBJ1-2, with unresolved D. The CDR3 is 14 amino acids. V gave up 3 bases and J gave up 4 bases, with 12 bases separating them. Germline V gene sequence: CDR1 KGHSH, CDR2 LQKENI.

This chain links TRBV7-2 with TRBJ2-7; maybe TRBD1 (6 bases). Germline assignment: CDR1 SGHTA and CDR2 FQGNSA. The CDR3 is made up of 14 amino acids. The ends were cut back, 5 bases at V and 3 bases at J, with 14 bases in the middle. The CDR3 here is CASSRASGDYEQYV. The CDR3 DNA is TGTGCCAGCAGCCGGGCCTCAGGGGACTACGAGCAGTACGTC.

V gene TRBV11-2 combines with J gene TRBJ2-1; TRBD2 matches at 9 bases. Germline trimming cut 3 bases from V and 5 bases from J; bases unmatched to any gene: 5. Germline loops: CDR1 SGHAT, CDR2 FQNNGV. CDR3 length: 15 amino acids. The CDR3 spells CASSFRPSGDNEQFF. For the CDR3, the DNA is TGTGCCAGCAGCTTCAGGCCTAGCGGGGACAATGAGCAGTTCTTC. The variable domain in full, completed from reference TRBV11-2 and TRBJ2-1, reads EAGVAQSPRYKIIEKRQSVAFWCNPISGHATLYWYQQILGQGPKLLIQFQNNGVVDDSQLPKDRFSAERLKGVDSTLKIQPAKLEDSAVYLCASSFRPSGDNEQFFGPGTRLTVL.

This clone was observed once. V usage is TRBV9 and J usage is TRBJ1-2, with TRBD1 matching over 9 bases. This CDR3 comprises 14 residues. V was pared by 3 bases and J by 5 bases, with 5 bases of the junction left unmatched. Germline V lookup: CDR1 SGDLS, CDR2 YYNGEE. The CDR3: CASSEGTGNYGYTF. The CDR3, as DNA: TGTGCCAGCAGCGAGGGGACAGGGAATTATGGCTACACCTTC.

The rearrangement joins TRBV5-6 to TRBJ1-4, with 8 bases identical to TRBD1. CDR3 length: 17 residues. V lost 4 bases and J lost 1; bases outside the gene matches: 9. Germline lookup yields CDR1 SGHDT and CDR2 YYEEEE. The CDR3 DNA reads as TGTGCCAGCAGCGCCGTTGGCAGGGGGCTAACTAATGAAAAACTGTTTTTT. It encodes CASSAVGRGLTNEKLFF.

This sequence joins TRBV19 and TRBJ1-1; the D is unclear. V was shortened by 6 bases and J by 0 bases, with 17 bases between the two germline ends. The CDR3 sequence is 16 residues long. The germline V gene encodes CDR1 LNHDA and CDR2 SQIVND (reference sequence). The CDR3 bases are TGTGCCAGTAGAATGAAAGGGAGTCGGGTGAACACTGAAGCTTTCTTT. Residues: CASRMKGSRVNTEAFF.

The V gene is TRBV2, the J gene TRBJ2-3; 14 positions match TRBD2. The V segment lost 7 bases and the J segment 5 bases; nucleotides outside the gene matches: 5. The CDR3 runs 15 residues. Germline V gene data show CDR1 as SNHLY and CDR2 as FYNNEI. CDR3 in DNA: TGTGCCAGCAAGGGACTAGCGGGAGTATTAGATACGCAGTATTTT. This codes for CASKGLAGVLDTQYF.

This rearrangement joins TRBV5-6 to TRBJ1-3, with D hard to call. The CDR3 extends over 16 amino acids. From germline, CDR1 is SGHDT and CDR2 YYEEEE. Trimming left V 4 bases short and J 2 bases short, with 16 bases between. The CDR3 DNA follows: TGTGCCAGCAGCATCCGGACGGGAAGCACTGGAAACACCATATATTTT. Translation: CASSIRTGSTGNTIYF. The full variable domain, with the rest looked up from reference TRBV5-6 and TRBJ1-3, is DAGVTQSPTHLIKTRGQQVTLRCSPKSGHDTVSWYQQALGQGPQFIFQYYEEEERQRGNFPDRFSGHQFPNYSSELNVNALLLGDSALYLCASSIRTGSTGNTIYFGEGSWLTVV.

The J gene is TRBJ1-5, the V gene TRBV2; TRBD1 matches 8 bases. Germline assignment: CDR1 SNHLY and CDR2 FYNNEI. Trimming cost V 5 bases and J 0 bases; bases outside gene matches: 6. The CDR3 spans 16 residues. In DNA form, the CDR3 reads TGTGCCAGCAGTACTCTAGGACAGGGTAGCAATCAGCCCCAGCATTTT. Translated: CASSTLGQGSNQPQHF.

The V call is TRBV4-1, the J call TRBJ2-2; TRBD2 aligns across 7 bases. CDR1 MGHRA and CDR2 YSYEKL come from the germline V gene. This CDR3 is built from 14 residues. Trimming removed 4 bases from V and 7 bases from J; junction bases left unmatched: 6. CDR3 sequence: CASSLLGGGGELFF. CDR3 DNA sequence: TGCGCCAGCAGCCTCCTTGGGGGGGGCGGGGAGCTGTTTTTT.

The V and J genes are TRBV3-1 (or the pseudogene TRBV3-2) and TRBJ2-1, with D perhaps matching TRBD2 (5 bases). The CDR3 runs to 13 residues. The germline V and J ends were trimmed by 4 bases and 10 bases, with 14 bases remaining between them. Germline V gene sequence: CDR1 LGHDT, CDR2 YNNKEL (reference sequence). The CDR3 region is CASSPGEFKEQFF. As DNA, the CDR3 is TGTGCCAGCAGCCCCGGGGAGTTTAAGGAGCAGTTCTTC.

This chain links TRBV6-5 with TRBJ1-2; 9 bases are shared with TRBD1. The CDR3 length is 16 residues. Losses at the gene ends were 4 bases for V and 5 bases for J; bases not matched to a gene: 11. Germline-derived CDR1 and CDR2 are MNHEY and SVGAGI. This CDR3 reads CASSWTGAARVYGYTF. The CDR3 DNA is TGTGCCAGCAGTTGGACAGGGGCCGCGAGGGTTTATGGCTACACCTTC.

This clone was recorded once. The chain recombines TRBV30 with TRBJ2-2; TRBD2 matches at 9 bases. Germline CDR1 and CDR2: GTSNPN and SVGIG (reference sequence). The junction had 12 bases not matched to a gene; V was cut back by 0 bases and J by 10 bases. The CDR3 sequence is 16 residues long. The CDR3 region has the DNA TGTGCCTGGAGTGTCTTAGCGGGGGCTCCCTCGGAGGAGCTGTTTTTT. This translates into CAWSVLAGAPSEELFF. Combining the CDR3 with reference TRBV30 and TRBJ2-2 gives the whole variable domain SQTIHQWPATLVQPVGSPLSLECTVEGTSNPNLYWYRQAAGRGLQLLFYSVGIGQISSEVPQNLSASRPQDRQFILSSKKLLLSDSGFYLCAWSVLAGAPSEELFFGEGSRLTVL.

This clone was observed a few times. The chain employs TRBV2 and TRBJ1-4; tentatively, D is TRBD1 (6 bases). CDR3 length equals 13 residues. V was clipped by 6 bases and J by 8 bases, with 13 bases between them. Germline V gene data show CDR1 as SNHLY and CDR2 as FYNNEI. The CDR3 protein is CASRTGLLEKLFF. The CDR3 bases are TGTGCCAGCAGGACAGGACTCTTAGAAAAACTGTTTTTT. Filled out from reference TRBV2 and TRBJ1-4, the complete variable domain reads EPEVTQTPSHQVTQMGQEVILRCVPISNHLYFYWYRQILGQKVEFLVSFYNNEISEKSEIFDDQFSVERPDGSNFTLKIRSTKLEDSAMYFCASRTGLLEKLFFGSGTQLSVL.

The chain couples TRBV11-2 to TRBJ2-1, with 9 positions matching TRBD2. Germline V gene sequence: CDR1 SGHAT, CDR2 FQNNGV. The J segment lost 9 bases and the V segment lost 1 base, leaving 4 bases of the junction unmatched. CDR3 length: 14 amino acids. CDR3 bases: TGTGCCAGCAGCTTAGGCGGCGGGGGGGTTGAGCAGTTCTTC. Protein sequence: CASSLGGGGVEQFF.

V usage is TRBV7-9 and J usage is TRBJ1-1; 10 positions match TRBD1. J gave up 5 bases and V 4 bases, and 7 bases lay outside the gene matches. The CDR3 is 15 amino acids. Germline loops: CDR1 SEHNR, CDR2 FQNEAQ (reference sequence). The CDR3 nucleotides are TGTGCCAGCAGCTCACCGGACAGGGGGTGGACTGAAGCTTTCTTT. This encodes CASSSPDRGWTEAFF.

The CDR3, as DNA: TGTGCCAGCAGCCCGGACTTAGAAGAGACCCAGTACTTC. Translated, it gives CASSPDLEETQYF. The V and J genes are TRBV5-4 and TRBJ2-5, with a possible D match to TRBD2 (5 bases). The germline V and J ends were trimmed by 4 bases and 3 bases, with 10 bases remaining between them. This CDR3 comprises 13 residues. The germline gives CDR1 SGHNT, CDR2 YYREEE (reference sequence).

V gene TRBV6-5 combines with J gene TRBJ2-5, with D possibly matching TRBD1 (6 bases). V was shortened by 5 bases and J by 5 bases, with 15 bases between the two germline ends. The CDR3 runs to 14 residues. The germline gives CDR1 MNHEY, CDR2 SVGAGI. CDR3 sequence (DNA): TGTGCCAGCAGTCCTACTTGGACAGTGGAGACCCAGTACTTC. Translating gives CASSPTWTVETQYF.

CDR3 sequence (DNA): TGTGCCAGCAGCTTGGGACAGCTGAACACTGAAGCTTTCTTT. Amino acids: CASSLGQLNTEAFF. The gene calls are TRBV7-9 and TRBJ1-1, with 7 bases matching TRBD1. The trim removed 3 bases at V and 0 bases at J, leaving 1 base unmatched. This CDR3 spans 14 amino acids. Per germline, CDR1 SEHNR and CDR2 FQNEAQ (reference sequence). Full variable domain (remainder filled in from reference TRBV7-9 and TRBJ1-1): DTGVSQNPRHKITKRGQNVTFRCDPISEHNRLYWYRQTLGQGPEFLTYFQNEAQLEKSRLLSDRFSAERPKGSFSTLEIQRTEQGDSAMYLCASSLGQLNTEAFFGQGTRLTVV.

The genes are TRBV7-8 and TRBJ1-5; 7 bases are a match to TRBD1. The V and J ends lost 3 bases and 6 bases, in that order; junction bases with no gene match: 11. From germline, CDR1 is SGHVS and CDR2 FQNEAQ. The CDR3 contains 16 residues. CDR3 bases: TGTGCCAGCAGCTTCGGGGGACAGTTACTTCCTCAGCCCCAGCATTTT. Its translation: CASSFGGQLLPQPQHF.

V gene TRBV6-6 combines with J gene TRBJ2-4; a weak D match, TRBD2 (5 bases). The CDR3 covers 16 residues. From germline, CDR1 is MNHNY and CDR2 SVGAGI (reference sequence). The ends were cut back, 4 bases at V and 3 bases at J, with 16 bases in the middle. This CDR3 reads CASSFRAAGDKNIQYF. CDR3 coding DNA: TGTGCCAGCAGTTTCCGAGCCGCGGGTGACAAAAACATTCAGTACTTC.